Listed below are T cell receptor beta chains from one sample, sequenced in a study of blood T cell repertoires in COVID-19. The table came from immunoSEQ multiplex PCR; TCRdb's copy has only in-frame clones and leaves some out. The sample yields just over 250,000 clones, roughly four fifths seen once. What was sequenced was PBMCs or T cells enriched from blood (not recorded which). The receptors were gathered from a man in his thirties or forties with acute COVID-19. Both conserved end residues are trimmed from each CDR3. Expanded clones are given a class, and other clones once, few, many or no size at all.

v_gene,abundance,CDR3aa
TRBV5-4,-,ATDSGTEAF
TRBV19,-,ASSIAGPSNQPQH
TRBV28,-,ASRTAGGGGSGTEAF
TRBV3-1/TRBV3-2,-,ASRDDRRVGQPQH
TRBV9,-,ASSADSWGGAF
TRBV5-1,few,ASSTRQGWRNEKLF
TRBV2,-,ASRPSAVVGNGELF
TRBV7-3,-,ASSAYPGGGTDTQY
TRBV7-6,-,ASSLGGGASSTDTQY
TRBV7-2,-,ASSLNTGLGREQF
TRBV7-8,-,ASSERAGHGNEQF
TRBV2,once,ASSLGRNEKLF
TRBV19,few,ASTDGLISGNTIY
TRBV5-6,once,ASSLDRVTDTQY
TRBV24-1,-,ATSDSKLAGGGNEQF
TRBV7-2,few,ASSRAVSGANVLT
TRBV4-2,-,ASSQDPGRNQPQH
TRBV25-1,-,ASRGQVAYNEQF